The 5 T cell receptor beta chains below come from one sample, sequenced in a study of T cells after yellow fever vaccination. Each CDR3 protein gets one entry after TCRdb re-called the 5' RACE reads with MiXCR. The sample records some 300,000 distinct CDR3 sequences, approximately 10% being singletons. This specimen consisted of CD4+ T cells sorted from PBMCs, obtained 5 days after the yellow fever booster vaccination. The source of these receptors is a man in his late teens or twenties who received the YFV17D yellow fever vaccine.

The rearrangement uses TRBV12-3 or TRBV12-4 and TRBJ2-3; TRBD2 aligns across 8 bases. Trimming cost V 5 bases and J 4 bases; bases outside gene matches: 11. CDR3 length equals 16 residues. For the CDR3, the DNA is TGTGCCAGCAGTCGGGAGGGGAGGGGGGTTGCAGATACGCAGTATTTT. This encodes CASSREGRGVADTQYF.

This clonotype was picked up a small number of times. The rearrangement joins TRBV11-2 to TRBJ2-1, with D tentatively TRBD2 (6 bases). CDR3 length: 15 residues. Looked up from germline, CDR1 is SGHAT and CDR2 is FQNNGV. V shed 3 bases and J shed 0 bases, with 9 bases lying between them. The CDR3 protein is CASSFAGNSYNEQFF. The DNA for the CDR3 is TGTGCCAGCAGCTTCGCGGGGAACTCCTACAATGAGCAGTTCTTC.

This clonotype was seen many times. The rearrangement uses TRBV9 and TRBJ2-7; D not certain. CDR3 length: 15 amino acids. V dropped 1 base and J dropped 9 bases, with 20 bases sitting between them. Germline CDR1 and CDR2: SGDLS and YYNGEE. The CDR3 sequence is CASSVFSGVGSVQYF. The CDR3 DNA is TGTGCCAGCAGCGTATTTTCTGGTGTAGGGTCAGTGCAGTACTTC. The full variable domain, rest sourced from reference TRBV9 and TRBJ2-7, is DSGVTQTPKHLITATGQRVTLRCSPRSGDLSVYWYQQSLDQGLQFLIQYYNGEERAKGNILERFSAQQFPDLHSELNLSSLELGDSALYFCASSVFSGVGSVQYFGPGTRLTVT.

This clonotype was found many times. The rearrangement joins TRBV27 to TRBJ2-1; D is perhaps TRBD2 (6 bases). The CDR3 totals 14 residues. CDR1 and CDR2 from the germline V gene are MNHEY and SMNVEV (reference sequence). V was shortened by 6 bases and J by 8 bases, with 17 bases between the two germline ends. The CDR3 coding sequence is TGTGCCAGCAGCCTAGCCCCTCCGGGAGATGAGCAGTTCTTC. Translation: CASSLAPPGDEQFF.

This clonotype was counted between two and nine times. The chain carries TRBV12-3 or TRBV12-4 and TRBJ1-1, with 7 bases that match TRBD1. The CDR3 is 14 amino acids. The J segment lost 5 bases and the V segment lost 6 bases, leaving 9 bases of the junction unmatched. CDR3 protein: CASRVRGPATEAFF. In DNA, the CDR3 is TGTGCCAGCAGGGTGAGGGGGCCGGCGACTGAAGCTTTCTTT.